This T cell receptor beta chain was identified in a study of identical twins. This clonotype appeared many times. One entry per CDR3 protein, called by TCRdb with MiXCR from the 5' RACE reads. This table has about 200,000 distinct CDR3 sequences, about 10% appearing once. Germline V gene data show CDR1 as SGHRS and CDR2 as YFSETQ. Trimming shortened V by 0 bases and J by 5 bases, and 9 bases separated the two germline ends. This CDR3 is built from 13 residues. The chain employs TRBV5-1 and TRBJ2-7, with no clear D. The sequencing sample was made of memory T cells sorted from blood. The TCR comes from a man in his fifties in good health. The CDR3 DNA is TGCGCCAGCAGCTTGGGGTGGGTCCACGAGCAGTACTTC. Its translation: CASSLGWVHEQYF. The whole variable domain, remainder taken from reference TRBV5-1 and TRBJ2-7, is KAGVTQTPRYLIKTRGQQVTLSCSPISGHRSVSWYQQTPGQGLQFLFEYFSETQRNKGNFPGRFSGRQFSNSRSEMNVSTLELGDSALYLCASSLGWVHEQYFGPGTRLTVT.